This T cell receptor beta chain was captured in a study of T cells in pancreatic ductal adenocarcinoma. General study findings and limits: The resected pancreatic cancer cohort was biased toward the minority with early-stage disease. Blood clonality (around 0.072) did not differ significantly from tumor (roughly 0.11). Comparisons of tumor and blood clonality may show falsely lower tumor diversity. Unique clonotypes were roughly 7.2-fold more numerous in blood than in tumor.

A remark on this clone: The antigen is not known.

Assay: immunoSEQ multiplex PCR; the TCRdb copy retains only in-frame clones and omits some. The sample holds under 30,000 clones; more than 80% are singletons and the top ten take roughly 2.2%. The selected patients with pancreatic ductal adenocarcinoma had surgery but no neoadjuvant therapy. The CDR3 is 19 amino acids. V was pared by 4 bases and J by 0 bases, with 24 bases between. Germline CDR1 MGHRA, CDR2 YSYEKL. Material: PBMCs. J is TRBJ1-2 and V is TRBV4-1; D may be TRBD1 (6 bases). This clonotype originated in a human donor with pancreatic ductal adenocarcinoma. For the CDR3, the DNA is TGCGCCAGCAGCCTAATGGGGGCAGGCCCAACGGTCTCTAACTATGGCTACACCTTC. Translated, it gives CASSLMGAGPTVSNYGYTF.